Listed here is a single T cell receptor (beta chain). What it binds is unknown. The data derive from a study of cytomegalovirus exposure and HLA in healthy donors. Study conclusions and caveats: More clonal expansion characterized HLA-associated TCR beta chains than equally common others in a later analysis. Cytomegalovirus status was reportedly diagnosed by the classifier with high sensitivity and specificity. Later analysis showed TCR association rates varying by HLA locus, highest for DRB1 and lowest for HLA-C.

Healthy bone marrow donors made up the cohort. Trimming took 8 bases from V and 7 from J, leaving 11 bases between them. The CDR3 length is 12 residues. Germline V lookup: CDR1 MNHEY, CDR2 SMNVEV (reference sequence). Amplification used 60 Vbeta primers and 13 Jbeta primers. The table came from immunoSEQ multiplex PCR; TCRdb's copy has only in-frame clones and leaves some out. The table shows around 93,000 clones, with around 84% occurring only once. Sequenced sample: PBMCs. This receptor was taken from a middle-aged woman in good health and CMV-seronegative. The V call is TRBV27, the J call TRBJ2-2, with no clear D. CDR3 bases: TGTGCCAGCTCCATCGCCAGCGGGGAGCTGTTTTTT. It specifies CASSIASGELFF.